This section outlines one T cell receptor (beta chain) sequence together with its context. Its specificity is not known. With 5 bases removed from V and 1 base from J, the gap between germline ends came to 17 bases. CDR3 length: 16 residues. CDR1 and CDR2 from the germline V gene are MNHNY and SVGAGI (reference sequence). Clones were sequenced by immunoSEQ multiplex PCR, and TCRdb holds only the in-frame ones, with some missing. The sample lists 68,000 or so clones; approximately 80% were seen once. The data belong to a study of T cell responses to AZD1222 COVID-19 vaccine. The wider study: Pooled in the analysis were second doses at about 4 or about 12 weeks. Overall study findings and caveats: The span of vaccine-associated CD4 TCRs extended across spike, with dominance at 160-218 and 743-854. The sample set comprised mostly white British donors with more females, and clonal diversity was possibly underestimated. At baseline, just five or six AZD1222 recipients tested seropositive.

The genes are TRBV6-6 and TRBJ2-5; D is tentatively TRBD1 or TRBD2 (7 bases each). The source was peripheral blood, collected on day 0 of AZD1222 vaccination. The TCR sequence derives from an adult in good health. The CDR3 protein is CASSTQGGLVQETQYF. For the CDR3, the DNA is TGTGCCAGCAGTACCCAGGGGGGGCTAGTCCAAGAGACCCAGTACTTC.